This T cell receptor beta chain was sequenced in a study of blood T cell repertoires in COVID-19. Study-level information: Samples of COVID-19 (acute and convalescent) were obtained from the United States, Italy and Spain.

Sequencing was performed with immunoSEQ multiplex PCR; in TCRdb, only in-frame clones are kept and a portion is missing. The sample carries fewer than 130,000 clones, around 89% recorded once. The CDR3 extends over 16 amino acids. The ends lost 0 bases at V and 4 bases at J; junction bases unmatched: 2. The germline CDR1 and CDR2 sequences are LNHNV and YYDKDF (reference sequence). This sequence originates from a woman older than 75 with acute or convalescent COVID-19. Sequencing was done on a sample of peripheral blood. This chain links TRBV15 with TRBJ2-2, with 10 positions matching TRBD1. The CDR3 region is CATSREGTGVTGELFF. The CDR3 DNA reads TGTGCCACCAGCAGAGAGGGGACAGGGGTCACCGGGGAGCTGTTTTTT.